The 24 T cell receptor beta chains below were found in one sample sequenced in a study of blood T cell repertoires in COVID-19. Here immunoSEQ multiplex PCR was the method, and the copy in TCRdb shows in-frame clones only, minus some. Of approximately 200,000 clones listed, 65% to 80% were seen once; the top ten hold roughly an eighth. Sequencing was carried out using peripheral blood. These receptors all stem from a woman in her fifties or sixties with acute or convalescent COVID-19.

On this clone: The germline gene is not matched at one end of the junction; a read error may be the cause. The V and J genes are TRBV7-7 and TRBJ2-2, with a weak D call TRBD1 (5 bases). CDR1 SSHAT and CDR2 FNYEAQ come from the germline V gene (reference sequence). The CDR3 contains 13 residues. This CDR3 reads CASSRDTGGELFF. DNA of the CDR3: TGTGCTAGCAGTCGAGACACAGGCGGGGAGCTGTTTTTT.

The chain combines TRBV27 with TRBJ1-5; D remains unclear. V was clipped by 3 bases and J by 0 bases, with 15 bases between them. Looked up from germline, CDR1 is MNHEY and CDR2 is SMNVEV (reference sequence). The CDR3 contains 17 residues. The CDR3 protein is CASSFWGGRNSNQPQHF. The CDR3 coding sequence is TGTGCCAGCAGTTTCTGGGGAGGGAGAAATAGCAATCAGCCCCAGCATTTT.

The chain carries TRBV14 and TRBJ2-5; TRBD2 aligns across 12 bases. The CDR3 runs 17 residues. Looked up from germline, CDR1 is SGHDN and CDR2 is FVKESK. The J segment lost 5 bases and the V segment lost 5 bases, leaving 12 bases of the junction unmatched. The CDR3 coding sequence is TGTGCCAGCAGCTCACCCCGGGGACTAGCGGGTAGGGAGACCCAGTACTTC. This codes for CASSSPRGLAGRETQYF.

This clone was detected a few times. The chain employs TRBV15 and TRBJ1-3; the D is unclear. CDR1 and CDR2 from the germline V gene are LNHNV and YYDKDF (reference sequence). The CDR3 runs 14 residues. The V end lost 0 bases, the J end lost 1 base, and 4 bases lay between the germline ends. The CDR3, as DNA: TGTGCCACCAGCAGAGACGGTTCTGGAAACACCATATATTTT. Translating gives CATSRDGSGNTIYF. The full variable domain, in which reference TRBV15 and TRBJ1-3 provide the parts outside the CDR3, is DAMVIQNPRYQVTQFGKPVTLSCSQTLNHNVMYWYQQKSSQAPKLLFHYYDKDFNNEADTPDNFQSRRPNTSFCFLDIRSPGLGDTAMYLCATSRDGSGNTIYFGEGSWLTVV.

As regards this clone: The same CDR3 also results from other DNA sequences found in this sample. V is TRBV14 and J is TRBJ2-1; 10 bases are a match to TRBD2. CDR3 size: 17 residues. Germline assignment: CDR1 SGHDN and CDR2 FVKESK. V gave up 0 bases and J gave up 4 bases; unmatched junction bases: 6. The CDR3 sequence: CASSQDGAGGPYNEQFF. CDR3 sequence (DNA): TGTGCCAGCAGCCAAGACGGAGCGGGAGGGCCTTACAATGAGCAGTTCTTC.

The J gene is TRBJ2-1, the V gene TRBV5-4, with 9 bases fitting TRBD2. CDR1 and CDR2 (germline): SGHNT, YYREEE (reference sequence). The V gene end was trimmed by 2 bases and the J gene end by 9 bases; junction bases not matched to a gene: 9. The CDR3 consists of 15 residues. CDR3 in DNA: TGTGCCAGCAGCTTAGCGGGAGGCCCTAGGGGTGAGCAGTTCTTC. It translates to CASSLAGGPRGEQFF.

V gene TRBV7-8 combines with J gene TRBJ2-1; 8 bases map to TRBD2. This CDR3 region has 20 residues. Germline CDR1 reads SGHVS; CDR2 reads FQNEAQ. Unmatched junction bases numbered 19, after V lost 5 bases and J lost 1 base. The CDR3, as DNA: TGTGCCAGCAGCGCGGGGCGGCGGGGGAAGCGGGAGTCGTCCTACAATGAGCAGTTCTTC. It translates to CASSAGRRGKRESSYNEQFF.

This chain connects TRBV23-1 to TRBJ1-6; 10 nucleotides align to TRBD1. TRBV23-1 is an open reading frame whose function is uncertain. V lost 0 bases, J lost 0 bases, and 11 bases stayed unmatched. The CDR3 length is 21 residues. The CDR3 sequence: CASSQSRETGGVSSYNSPLHF. The DNA for the CDR3 is TGCGCCAGCAGTCAATCAAGGGAGACAGGGGGCGTTAGCTCCTATAATTCACCCCTCCACTTT.

This clone was counted once. The chain employs TRBV5-6 and TRBJ2-1; maybe TRBD2 (6 bases). CDR3 length: 16 amino acids. Trimming stripped 0 bases from V and 4 bases from J, with 14 bases between. Germline lookup yields CDR1 SGHDT and CDR2 YYEEEE. The CDR3 loop is CASSLDAGRIYNEQFF. The CDR3 DNA reads TGTGCCAGCAGCTTGGACGCGGGACGAATTTACAATGAGCAGTTCTTC.

This clone has more than one count but fewer than ten. Other DNA sequences within the sample encode an identical CDR3. The J gene is TRBJ2-3, the V gene TRBV9; 7 bases agree with TRBD2. CDR1 and CDR2 from the germline V gene are SGDLS and YYNGEE. The CDR3 covers 15 residues. Losses at the gene ends were 0 bases for V and 2 bases for J; bases not matched to a gene: 3. CDR3 loop: CASSVGGGTTDTQYF. DNA of the CDR3: TGTGCCAGCAGCGTAGGGGGGGGGACCACAGATACGCAGTATTTT. The variable domain in full, with the rest retrieved from reference TRBV9 and TRBJ2-3, is DSGVTQTPKHLITATGQRVTLRCSPRSGDLSVYWYQQSLDQGLQFLIQYYNGEERAKGNILERFSAQQFPDLHSELNLSSLELGDSALYFCASSVGGGTTDTQYFGPGTRLTVL.

This clone was seen just once. The chain employs TRBV29-1 and TRBJ2-3, with 7 bases identical to TRBD1. The trim removed 4 bases at V and 0 bases at J, leaving 1 base unmatched. CDR1 and CDR2 (germline): SQVTM, ANQGSEA. This CDR3 region has 13 residues. The CDR3 loop is CSVAGGSTDTQYF. Written as DNA, the CDR3 is TGCAGCGTTGCAGGGGGAAGCACAGATACGCAGTATTTT.

In its sample, this clone was seen a few times. The sample contains more than one DNA sequence encoding this CDR3. In nucleotides, the CDR3 is TGTGCCAGTAAGGGGACAGGGAGCTACGAGCAGTACTTC. Amino acid sequence: CASKGTGSYEQYF. This chain uses TRBV19 with TRBJ2-7; TRBD1 matches at 9 bases. J lost 3 bases, V lost 7 bases, and 4 bases had no gene match. The CDR3 has 13 amino acids. Germline values: CDR1 LNHDA, CDR2 SQIVND (reference sequence).

The chain combines TRBV25-1 with TRBJ2-7; 10 bases agree with TRBD1. Germline values: CDR1 MGHDK, CDR2 SYGVNS. The ends lost 6 bases at V and 2 bases at J; junction bases unmatched: 10. The CDR3 runs to 16 residues. The CDR3 loop reads CASSDPGTGDTYEQYF. In nucleotides, the CDR3 is TGTGCCAGCAGCGATCCGGGGACAGGGGACACCTACGAGCAGTACTTC.

A note on this clone: Other DNA sequences in this sample translate to the same CDR3. This chain joins TRBV18 and TRBJ1-1; 8 nucleotides align to TRBD1. This CDR3 comprises 15 residues. Germline V CDR1 and CDR2: KGHSH, LQKENI. The V segment lost 4 bases and the J segment 1 base; nucleotides outside the gene matches: 5. The CDR3 nucleotides are TGTGCCAGCTCACTCCCGGACAGGGCGAACACTGAAGCTTTCTTT. It yields the protein CASSLPDRANTEAFF.

Many counts were recorded for this clone. The rearrangement joins TRBV2 to TRBJ2-7; 10 positions agree with TRBD1. This CDR3 has 15 amino acids. Looked up from germline, CDR1 is SNHLY and CDR2 is FYNNEI. J gave up 4 bases and V 6 bases, and 9 bases lay outside the gene matches. The DNA for the CDR3 is TGTGCCAGCAGGCGACCGGGACAGGGGAGGTACGAGCAGTACTTC. Residues: CASRRPGQGRYEQYF. Drawing the rest from reference TRBV2 and TRBJ2-7, the complete variable domain is EPEVTQTPSHQVTQMGQEVILRCVPISNHLYFYWYRQILGQKVEFLVSFYNNEISEKSEIFDDQFSVERPDGSNFTLKIRSTKLEDSAMYFCASRRPGQGRYEQYFGPGTRLTVT.

The V and J genes are TRBV23-1 and TRBJ2-1; 8 bases agree with TRBD2. TRBV23-1 is classed as an ORF, of uncertain function. Trimming cost V 0 bases and J 0 bases; bases outside gene matches: 7. The CDR3 spans 18 residues. CDR3 sequence: CASSQSFSGTHSYNEQFF. Here the CDR3 DNA reads TGCGCCAGCAGTCAATCCTTTAGCGGGACCCACTCCTACAATGAGCAGTTCTTC.

The V gene is TRBV6-5, the J gene TRBJ1-6; a possible D gene is TRBD1 (5 bases). V was trimmed by 5 bases and J by 3 bases, leaving 8 bases between them. Looked up from germline, CDR1 is MNHEY and CDR2 is SVGAGI. The length of the CDR3 is 14 residues. The CDR3 nucleotides are TGTGCCAGCAGTAGACAGATCTATAATTCACCCCTCCACTTT. Translating gives CASSRQIYNSPLHF.

This clone was seen only once. This rearrangement joins TRBV12-3 or TRBV12-4 to TRBJ2-1, with TRBD1 as a possible D gene (5 bases). Trimming removed 8 bases from V and 4 bases from J, with 12 bases in between. This CDR3 is built from 13 residues. CDR3 region: CASSTDTYNEQFF. DNA of the CDR3: TGTGCCAGCTCGACAGACACGTACAATGAGCAGTTCTTC.

The CDR3 nucleotides read TGTGCCAGCAGCTTTCGGACAGGGTTAACGGATGAGCAGTTCTTC. This codes for CASSFRTGLTDEQFF. The chain uses TRBV5-4 and TRBJ2-1; 8 positions match TRBD1. Germline trimming cut 2 bases from V and 8 bases from J; bases unmatched to any gene: 9. The CDR3 length is 15 residues. Germline V gene lookup returns CDR1 SGHNT and CDR2 YYREEE (reference sequence).

In regard to this clone: Other DNA sequences in this sample translate to the same CDR3. The rearrangement links TRBV4-3 to TRBJ1-4, with D perhaps matching TRBD1 (6 bases). This CDR3 region has 13 residues. Germline-derived CDR1 and CDR2 are LGHNA and YSLEER. The germline V and J ends were trimmed by 4 bases and 5 bases, with 8 bases remaining between them. The CDR3: CASSRDRNEKLFF. CDR3 nucleotides: TGCGCCAGCAGCCGTGACAGGAATGAAAAACTGTTTTTT.

V is TRBV7-2 and J is TRBJ1-2; 7 nucleotides agree with TRBD1. CDR3 length: 15 residues. Germline values: CDR1 SGHTA, CDR2 FQGNSA. With 6 bases clipped from V and 0 bases from J, the junction kept 7 bases outside the gene matches. CDR3 DNA: TGTGCCAGCAGAACGCAGGGGGATTCTAACTATGGCTACACCTTC. Amino acid sequence: CASRTQGDSNYGYTF.

The rearrangement joins TRBV3-1 (or the pseudogene TRBV3-2) to TRBJ2-1, with TRBD1 matching 7 bases. The germline gives CDR1 LGHDT, CDR2 YNNKEL (reference sequence). Unmatched junction bases numbered 7, after V lost 0 bases and J lost 8 bases. The CDR3 contains 15 residues. Written as DNA, the CDR3 is TGTGCCAGCAGCCAAGAAGAGGGGGCTACGGATGAGCAGTTCTTC. Its protein is CASSQEEGATDEQFF.

The chain employs TRBV5-1 and TRBJ1-1; D gene uncertain. Germline lookup yields CDR1 SGHRS and CDR2 YFSETQ. CDR3 size: 14 residues. V lost 3 bases and J lost 5, with 14 bases in between. The CDR3 nucleotides are TGCGCCAGCAGCTCTAGCCCGGGGAGGACTGAAGCTTTCTTT. As protein: CASSSSPGRTEAFF.

Here the CDR3 DNA reads TGTGCCAGCAGTTTATCAGGGACAGGGGCCTACTACGAGCAGTACTTC. Amino acid sequence: CASSLSGTGAYYEQYF. The chain uses TRBV28 and TRBJ2-7; 10 bases align to TRBD1. Germline V gives CDR1 MDHEN, CDR2 SYDVKM. V lost 1 base to trimming and J lost 3 bases; unmatched junction nucleotides: 6. The CDR3 has 16 residues.